The source of this T cell receptor beta chain is a study of neurological immune-mediated disorders. The germline V gene encodes CDR1 SGHAT and CDR2 FQDESV (reference sequence). The J segment lost 0 bases and the V segment lost 5 bases, leaving 14 bases of the junction unmatched. The CDR3 has 19 amino acids. The time point is: technical triplicate 3. TCRdb re-derived calls from the 5' RACE reads in MiXCR, one entry per CDR3 protein. The repertoire has about 30,000 distinct CDR3 sequences, about 16% of them found once; the top ten carry 4.9%. This clonotype was observed many times. The J gene is TRBJ2-2, the V gene TRBV11-1, with 8 bases that match TRBD2. Material for sequencing was CD4+ T cells from blood. This receptor was identified in a female donor with HTLV-1-associated myelopathy (HAM/TSP). The CDR3 bases are TGTGCCAGCAGCGCCCGCGGGGGGCCGATATTCGCGAACACCGGGGAGCTGTTTTTT. Its protein is CASSARGGPIFANTGELFF. Full variable domain (remainder filled in from reference TRBV11-1 and TRBJ2-2): EAEVAQSPRYKITEKSQAVAFWCDPISGHATLYWYRQILGQGPELLVQFQDESVVDDSQLPKDRFSAERLKGVDSTLKIQPAELGDSAMYLCASSARGGPIFANTGELFFGEGSRLTVL.